This entry lists 10 T cell receptor beta chains sequenced from one sample in a study of T cell responses to AZD1222 COVID-19 vaccine. Only in-frame clones appear in the TCRdb table, and some are missing; sequencing was by immunoSEQ multiplex PCR. The sample lists under 150,000 clones; about 89% were seen once. Sequencing used peripheral blood, obtained on day 0 of AZD1222 vaccination. Receptor source: an adult in good health.

This rearrangement joins TRBV25-1 to TRBJ1-2; 11 nucleotides align to TRBD1. The CDR3 extends over 14 amino acids. The germline V gene encodes CDR1 MGHDK and CDR2 SYGVNS. Trimming at V came to 4 bases and at J to 7 bases, leaving 5 bases not matched to a gene. The CDR3 protein is CASSGWTGGIGYTF. The DNA for the CDR3 is TGTGCCAGCAGTGGATGGACAGGGGGCATTGGCTACACCTTC.

CDR3 sequence (DNA): TGCGCCAGCAGCTCCACTAGCGGGAGAGGCGCAGATACGCAGTATTTT. Encoded protein: CASSSTSGRGADTQYF. The chain recombines TRBV5-1 with TRBJ2-3; 11 bases line up with TRBD2. V shed 3 bases and J 4 bases; nucleotides not matched to a gene: 7. The CDR3 length is 16 residues. From germline, CDR1 is SGHRS and CDR2 YFSETQ.

This clone was seen only a few times. J is TRBJ1-4 and V is TRBV20-1; D unclear. This CDR3 spans 11 amino acids. V lost 0 bases and J lost 7, with 3 bases in between. Germline values: CDR1 DFQATT, CDR2 SNEGSKA (reference sequence). Written as DNA, the CDR3 is TGCAGTGCTAGAGAAGTTGAAAAACTGTTTTTT. This codes for CSAREVEKLFF.

For the CDR3, the DNA is TGTGCCAGCAGCTTAGCCCCGGGACTAGCAATGGGGGAGACCCAGTACTTC. Translation gives CASSLAPGLAMGETQYF. V and J are TRBV7-2 and TRBJ2-5; 9 nucleotides align to TRBD2. CDR1 is SGHTA and CDR2 is FQGNSA in the germline V gene. The CDR3 runs 17 residues. V dropped 0 bases and J dropped 5; count of bases not matched to a gene: 10.

The chain joins TRBV2 to TRBJ1-2, with a possible D match to TRBD1 (5 bases). The V gene's germline CDR1 is SNHLY and CDR2 FYNNEI. This CDR3 is 15 amino acids long. The V gene lost 2 bases and the J gene lost 2 bases, with 12 bases spanning the gap. The chain's CDR3 is CASSERQGLNYGYTF. The DNA for the CDR3 is TGTGCCAGCAGTGAACGGCAGGGACTAAACTATGGCTACACCTTC.

This chain connects TRBV7-3 to TRBJ2-7; possibly TRBD2 for D (6 bases). The CDR3 covers 13 residues. CDR1 SGHTA and CDR2 FQGTGA come from the germline V gene. V was cut by 3 bases and J by 8 bases, with 14 bases left in between. CDR3 loop: CASSFGSNDKQYF. DNA for the CDR3: TGTGCCAGCAGCTTCGGGAGCAATGATAAGCAGTACTTC.

The chain is built from TRBV6-6 and TRBJ2-3; 10 bases fit TRBD1. Germline CDR1 MNHNY, CDR2 SVGAGI (reference sequence). The CDR3 sequence is 16 residues long. Unmatched junction bases numbered 6, after V lost 2 bases and J lost 4 bases. The CDR3 loop reads CASSYTGTGVADTQYF. The CDR3 bases are TGTGCCAGCAGTTACACCGGGACAGGGGTCGCAGATACGCAGTATTTT.

This chain connects TRBV18 to TRBJ2-7; 7 bases align to TRBD1. Germline-derived CDR1 and CDR2 are KGHSH and LQKENI. After removal of 5 bases from V and 4 bases from J, the junction contained 5 bases not matched to a gene. This CDR3 spans 13 amino acids. This CDR3 reads CASSSDREYEQYF. The DNA for the CDR3 is TGTGCCAGCTCATCAGACAGGGAGTACGAGCAGTACTTC.

The chain links TRBV4-1 to TRBJ2-3, with 8 bases aligning to TRBD1. Germline loops: CDR1 MGHRA, CDR2 YSYEKL. Losses at the gene ends were 0 bases for V and 2 bases for J; bases not matched to a gene: 7. This CDR3 region has 17 residues. The CDR3 reads CASSQEGGQAITDTQYF. The CDR3 DNA follows: TGCGCCAGCAGCCAAGAGGGGGGACAGGCAATCACAGATACGCAGTATTTT.

The J gene is TRBJ1-2, the V gene TRBV30, with TRBD1 as a possible D gene (5 bases). Germline V gives CDR1 GTSNPN, CDR2 SVGIG (reference sequence). This CDR3 has 15 residues. The V end lost 0 bases, the J end lost 4 bases, and 15 bases lay between the germline ends. The CDR3 DNA follows: TGTGCCTGGAGTGTTGATGAGGGGCTCCTCTATGGCTACACCTTC. Residues: CAWSVDEGLLYGYTF.